The 20 T cell receptor beta chains reported below all come from one sample, sequenced in a study of blood T cell repertoires in COVID-19. Produced via immunoSEQ multiplex PCR; TCRdb's table is partial and in-frame only. In the table there are a few hundred thousand clones, 89% of which are singletons. What was sequenced was peripheral blood. These receptors were collected from a young man who had recovered from COVID-19.

The V call is TRBV20-1, the J call TRBJ2-7; the D gene is possibly TRBD2 (6 bases). The V end lost 3 bases, the J end lost 4 bases, and 19 bases lay between the germline ends. This CDR3 contains 15 residues. Germline CDR1 DFQATT, CDR2 SNEGSKA (reference sequence). CDR3: CSASFRDRREYEQYF. Written as DNA, the CDR3 is TGCAGTGCTAGTTTCCGGGACCGGAGGGAATACGAGCAGTACTTC.

V usage is TRBV6-2 or TRBV6-3 and J usage is TRBJ2-5; 12 bases agree with TRBD2. The CDR3 loop spans 15 amino acids. Germline values: CDR1 MNHEY, CDR2 SVGEGT. Trimming cost V 6 bases and J 0 bases; bases outside gene matches: 2. DNA of the CDR3: TGTGCCAGCAGCCTAGCGGGGGGGTACCAAGAGACCCAGTACTTC. It is translated as CASSLAGGYQETQYF.

This clone appeared a single time. The V gene is TRBV13, the J gene TRBJ2-3, with 12 bases that match TRBD1. The V gene's germline CDR1 is PRHDT and CDR2 FYEKMQ (reference sequence). V lost 3 bases, J lost 7 bases, and 11 bases stayed unmatched. The length of the CDR3 is 17 residues. CDR3 nucleotide sequence: TGTGCCAGCAGCTTGGCCCGTCCGGGACAGGGGGCAAATACGCAGTATTTT. This translates into CASSLARPGQGANTQYF.

This clone was seen a handful of times. This chain links TRBV6-5 with TRBJ1-6; 8 bases agree with TRBD1. This CDR3 spans 14 amino acids. V shed 6 bases and J 9 bases; nucleotides not matched to a gene: 7. Germline-derived CDR1 and CDR2 are MNHEY and SVGAGI. The CDR3 region is CASSLGQGFSPLHF. DNA of the CDR3: TGTGCCAGCAGCCTAGGACAGGGTTTTTCACCCCTCCACTTT.

This chain connects TRBV2 to TRBJ2-3; no firm D call. The CDR3 is made up of 16 amino acids. The V end was cut by 3 bases, the J end by 3 bases, with 16 bases between. From germline, CDR1 is SNHLY and CDR2 FYNNEI. The CDR3 reads CASSDGTQWRTDTQYF. As DNA, the CDR3 is TGTGCCAGCAGTGATGGCACCCAATGGCGGACAGATACGCAGTATTTT.

This clone showed up just once. The CDR3 DNA follows: TGTGCCAGCAGTGACTCGACAGGCTCTAACTATGGCTACACCTTC. This gives the protein CASSDSTGSNYGYTF. The chain uses TRBV6-4 and TRBJ1-2; D may be TRBD1 (6 bases). Trimming removed 0 bases from V and 0 bases from J, with 8 bases in between. The CDR3 has 15 amino acids. Looked up from germline, CDR1 is MRHNA and CDR2 is SNTAGT.

This chain uses TRBV20-1 with TRBJ1-1; D remains ambiguous. Per the germline V gene, CDR1 is DFQATT and CDR2 is SNEGSKA (reference sequence). Trimming removed 6 bases from V and 5 bases from J, with 10 bases in between. The CDR3 loop spans 11 amino acids. The CDR3 nucleotides read TGCAGTGCCGCAGGATCTACTGAAGCTTTCTTT. It codes for CSAAGSTEAFF.

The rearrangement joins TRBV18 to TRBJ1-3, with D possibly TRBD1 on 6 matching bases. V was pared by 3 bases and J by 0 bases, with 12 bases between. Germline CDR1 KGHSH, CDR2 LQKENI. The CDR3 is 16 amino acids. The CDR3 loop reads CASSPFDRTSGNTIYF. Written as DNA, the CDR3 is TGTGCCAGCTCACCTTTCGACAGGACCTCTGGAAACACCATATATTTT.

The rearrangement joins TRBV2 to TRBJ1-2; D might be TRBD1 (6 bases). Trimming removed 4 bases at V and 6 bases at J, with 12 bases between. This CDR3 comprises 13 residues. Germline assignment: CDR1 SNHLY and CDR2 FYNNEI. The CDR3 sequence: CASSGGGSDGYTF. CDR3 nucleotide sequence: TGTGCCAGCAGTGGAGGGGGTTCGGATGGCTACACCTTC.

The chain has TRBV19 and TRBJ2-3, with 10 bases identical to TRBD1. The CDR3 extends over 16 amino acids. Germline CDR1 LNHDA, CDR2 SQIVND (reference sequence). Trimming took 5 bases from V and 0 from J; bases not matched to a gene: 5. This chain's CDR3 is CASSPGTGESTDTQYF. DNA for the CDR3: TGTGCCAGTAGTCCCGGGACAGGGGAGAGCACAGATACGCAGTATTTT.

The chain links TRBV18 to TRBJ1-3, with 9 bases fitting TRBD1. The V gene end was trimmed by 3 bases and the J gene end by 14 bases; junction bases not matched to a gene: 2. Germline V gives CDR1 KGHSH, CDR2 LQKENI. The CDR3 consists of 11 residues. The CDR3 DNA sequence: TGTGCCAGCTCACCGGGGGACAGGGTATATTTT. This sequence encodes CASSPGDRVYF.

The chain links TRBV7-9 to TRBJ1-5; 12 positions match TRBD1. CDR3 length: 16 residues. CDR1 is SEHNR and CDR2 is FQNEAQ in the germline V gene (reference sequence). The trim removed 0 bases at V and 7 bases at J, leaving 4 bases unmatched. The CDR3 DNA reads TGTGCCAGCAGCTTAGCAGGGACAGGGGGCGCCCAGCCCCAGCATTTT. This encodes CASSLAGTGGAQPQHF.

Concerning this clone: The same CDR3 also results from other DNA sequences found in this sample. This chain joins TRBV5-1 and TRBJ1-5; 10 bases agree with TRBD1. This CDR3 has 15 amino acids. CDR1 and CDR2 from the germline V gene are SGHRS and YFSETQ. J gave up 1 base and V 3 bases, and 1 base lay outside the gene matches. The CDR3 DNA follows: TGCGCCAGCAGCTCGGGACAGGGGAGCAATCAGCCCCAGCATTTT. This codes for CASSSGQGSNQPQHF. The complete variable domain, with remaining parts taken from reference TRBV5-1 and TRBJ1-5, reads KAGVTQTPRYLIKTRGQQVTLSCSPISGHRSVSWYQQTPGQGLQFLFEYFSETQRNKGNFPGRFSGRQFSNSRSEMNVSTLELGDSALYLCASSSGQGSNQPQHFGDGTRLSIL.

This chain joins TRBV2 and TRBJ1-6; 7 bases fit TRBD1. V lost 3 bases to trimming and J lost 5 bases; unmatched junction nucleotides: 1. Germline CDR1 is SNHLY and CDR2 is FYNNEI. CDR3 size: 14 residues. CDR3 DNA: TGTGCCAGCAGTGAGGGACAGCATAATTCACCCCTCCACTTT. The encoded protein is CASSEGQHNSPLHF.

This chain joins TRBV5-6 and TRBJ2-6; D possibly corresponds to TRBD1 (5 bases). Between the trimmed V and J ends, which lost 4 bases and 4 bases, there was a span of 12 bases. The germline V gene encodes CDR1 SGHDT and CDR2 YYEEEE. The CDR3 is made up of 15 amino acids. The CDR3, as DNA: TGTGCCAGCAGCCATCAGGGCTTCGGGGCCAACGTCCTGACTTTC. It specifies CASSHQGFGANVLTF.

As for this clone: The same CDR3 arises from other DNA sequences in this sample as well. The gene calls are TRBV4-1 and TRBJ1-1; D uncertain. This CDR3 contains 13 residues. V lost 0 bases to trimming and J lost 3 bases, with 5 bases between them. Germline V gene sequence: CDR1 MGHRA, CDR2 YSYEKL. CDR3 DNA sequence: TGCGCCAGCAGCCAAGATCGGGACACTGAAGCTTTCTTT. Amino acid sequence: CASSQDRDTEAFF.

This clone was counted a single time. The V and J genes are TRBV6-4 and TRBJ2-1; TRBD1 is a possible D gene (6 bases). CDR3 size: 16 residues. V lost 1 base, J lost 2 bases, and 12 bases lay in between. CDR1 is MRHNA, CDR2 SNTAGT, per germline. This chain's CDR3 is CASSDYPSGAYNEQFF. CDR3 coding DNA: TGTGCCAGCAGTGACTACCCTTCAGGGGCCTACAATGAGCAGTTCTTC.

This rearrangement joins TRBV11-2 to TRBJ1-6; D remains unclear. This CDR3 has 12 amino acids. Per germline, CDR1 SGHAT and CDR2 FQNNGV. Trimming stripped 3 bases from V and 13 bases from J, with 10 bases between. The CDR3 DNA sequence: TGTGCCAGCAGCTTGGGTGACTCCCCCCTCCACTTT. Protein: CASSLGDSPLHF.

There are a few counts of this clone. The V and J genes are TRBV4-1 and TRBJ2-2; perhaps TRBD2 as D (6 bases). CDR3 length equals 16 residues. Per germline, CDR1 MGHRA and CDR2 YSYEKL. The ends were cut back, 4 bases at V and 4 bases at J, with 16 bases in the middle. The CDR3 DNA reads as TGCGCCAGCAGCCCCTTGCGGGGAGAGGCCACCGGGGAGCTGTTTTTT. Protein sequence: CASSPLRGEATGELFF.

Turning to this clone: The sample carries other DNA sequences with the same CDR3. CDR3 sequence reads: CASGVDRGLNQPQHF. CDR3 bases: TGTGCTAGCGGTGTGGACAGGGGGCTCAATCAGCCCCAGCATTTT. This chain uses TRBV12-5 with TRBJ1-5; 11 bases are shared with TRBD1. Trimming at V came to 9 bases and at J to 3 bases, leaving 7 bases not matched to a gene. The CDR3 totals 15 residues. Germline V gene sequence: CDR1 LGHNT, CDR2 FRNRAP.